This is a list of T cell receptor beta chains from one sample in a study of T-cell reconstitution after alpha-beta-depleted transplantation in children. TCRdb passed the PCR reads through MiXCR, listing each CDR3 protein once. This table has about 290,000 distinct CDR3 sequences, around 7.3% appearing once. Sequenced here: peripheral blood, sampled 360 days after TCRalphabeta/CD19-depleted stem cell transplant. These receptors came from a female patient aged 2-10 years who had a stem cell transplant for Fanconi anemia, so the T cells may come from the graft donor. Each CDR3 is given with its conserved first and last residue. Fields, in order: V gene, CDR3 length, J gene, clone size, D gene, CDR3 DNA, CDR3 protein. A D gene is named only where the DNA matches it firmly. The size entry is marked missing in some rows and otherwise reads once, few, many or a size class.

v_call: TRBV9; cdr3_length: 16; j_call: TRBJ2-3; clone_size: .; d_call: .; cdr3_nt: TGTGCCAGCAGCGTAGTGGGACAAGCCTTCACAGATACGCAGTATTTT; cdr3_aa: CASSVVGQAFTDTQYF
v_call: TRBV12-3/TRBV12-4; cdr3_length: 15; j_call: TRBJ1-6; clone_size: many; d_call: .; cdr3_nt: TGTGCCAGCGGAATCGGAAGCTCCTATAATTCACCCCTCCACTTT; cdr3_aa: CASGIGSSYNSPLHF
v_call: TRBV12-3/TRBV12-4; cdr3_length: 14; j_call: TRBJ2-7; clone_size: few; d_call: TRBD1; cdr3_nt: TGTGCCAGCAGATCGACAGGGTTGTTAGGCGAGCAGTACTTC; cdr3_aa: CASRSTGLLGEQYF
v_call: TRBV5-6; cdr3_length: 13; j_call: TRBJ2-3; clone_size: .; d_call: .; cdr3_nt: TGTGCCAGCAGCTTTGCGGGATCGGATACGCAGTATTTT; cdr3_aa: CASSFAGSDTQYF
v_call: TRBV2; cdr3_length: 13; j_call: TRBJ2-7; clone_size: few; d_call: TRBD1; cdr3_nt: TGTGCCATGCGGTGGGACAGCTCCTACGAGCAGTACTTC; cdr3_aa: CAMRWDSSYEQYF
v_call: TRBV2; cdr3_length: 15; j_call: TRBJ2-2; clone_size: .; d_call: TRBD1; cdr3_nt: TGTGCCAGCTCCCGCGACAGGGGGTATCACGGGGAGCTGTTTTTT; cdr3_aa: CASSRDRGYHGELFF
v_call: TRBV7-2; cdr3_length: 15; j_call: TRBJ1-4; clone_size: few; d_call: .; cdr3_nt: TGTGCCAGCAGCGGCCGGGACACAGGGAATGAAAAACTGTTTTTT; cdr3_aa: CASSGRDTGNEKLFF
v_call: TRBV29-1; cdr3_length: 11; j_call: TRBJ1-1; clone_size: many; d_call: .; cdr3_nt: TGCAGCGTTGGACAGGTGACTGAAGCTTTCTTT; cdr3_aa: CSVGQVTEAFF
v_call: TRBV2; cdr3_length: 12; j_call: TRBJ2-2; clone_size: many; d_call: .; cdr3_nt: TGTGCCAGCAGTGGGGACACCGGGGAGCTGTTTTTT; cdr3_aa: CASSGDTGELFF
v_call: TRBV2; cdr3_length: 12; j_call: TRBJ2-5; clone_size: many; d_call: .; cdr3_nt: TGTGCCAGAAGGGGAGCGCAAGAGACCCAGTACTTC; cdr3_aa: CARRGAQETQYF
v_call: TRBV20-1; cdr3_length: 15; j_call: TRBJ1-5; clone_size: many; d_call: .; cdr3_nt: TGCAGTGCTAGAGATTCGAGGGGTCCCAATCAGCCCCAGCATTTT; cdr3_aa: CSARDSRGPNQPQHF
v_call: TRBV12-3/TRBV12-4; cdr3_length: 18; j_call: TRBJ1-6; clone_size: many; d_call: .; cdr3_nt: TGTGCCAGCAGTTTAGGGGTGGGGGCAAGAGGCTATAATTCACCCCTCCACTTT; cdr3_aa: CASSLGVGARGYNSPLHF
v_call: TRBV12-3/TRBV12-4; cdr3_length: 14; j_call: TRBJ1-2; clone_size: few; d_call: .; cdr3_nt: TGTGCCAGCAGTTCGACGGGGCCGTCAAATGGCTACACCTTC; cdr3_aa: CASSSTGPSNGYTF
v_call: TRBV7-9; cdr3_length: 14; j_call: TRBJ1-2; clone_size: few; d_call: .; cdr3_nt: TGTGCCAGCAGCTTCGACAGGCCGGACTATGGCTACACCTTC; cdr3_aa: CASSFDRPDYGYTF
v_call: TRBV10-1; cdr3_length: 14; j_call: TRBJ2-2; clone_size: many; d_call: .; cdr3_nt: TGCGCCAGCAGTACTGGGTCGAACACCGGGGAGCTGTTTTTT; cdr3_aa: CASSTGSNTGELFF
v_call: TRBV2; cdr3_length: 11; j_call: TRBJ2-1; clone_size: many; d_call: .; cdr3_nt: TGTGCCAGCAGAGGGACTCGCGAGCAGTTCTTC; cdr3_aa: CASRGTREQFF
v_call: TRBV20-1; cdr3_length: 12; j_call: TRBJ2-4; clone_size: many; d_call: .; cdr3_nt: TGCAGTGCTAGGGACGCCCGCAACATTCAGTACTTC; cdr3_aa: CSARDARNIQYF
v_call: TRBV5-1; cdr3_length: 17; j_call: TRBJ2-7; clone_size: many; d_call: TRBD2; cdr3_nt: TGCGCCAGCAGCGGAATGGGACTAGCGGGAATCACCTACGAGCAGTACTTC; cdr3_aa: CASSGMGLAGITYEQYF
v_call: TRBV7-2; cdr3_length: 14; j_call: TRBJ2-1; clone_size: many; d_call: TRBD2; cdr3_nt: TGTGCCAGCAGCTTAGTATCACTAGCGGGAAATCAGTTCTTC; cdr3_aa: CASSLVSLAGNQFF
v_call: TRBV11-1; cdr3_length: 16; j_call: TRBJ2-3; clone_size: few; d_call: .; cdr3_nt: TGTGCCAGCAGCTTAGTCTGGGGGACAAGCACAGATACGCAGTATTTT; cdr3_aa: CASSLVWGTSTDTQYF
v_call: TRBV5-1; cdr3_length: 15; j_call: TRBJ2-1; clone_size: few; d_call: .; cdr3_nt: TGCGCCAGCAGCGAAGGCGGGACGGCCCAGAATGAGCAGTTCTTC; cdr3_aa: CASSEGGTAQNEQFF
v_call: TRBV12-3/TRBV12-4; cdr3_length: 15; j_call: TRBJ2-3; clone_size: many; d_call: .; cdr3_nt: TGTGCCAGCAGTTTAAGGGCAGGGGCTTCAGATACGCAGTATTTT; cdr3_aa: CASSLRAGASDTQYF
v_call: TRBV6-2/TRBV6-3; cdr3_length: 13; j_call: TRBJ2-7; clone_size: few; d_call: .; cdr3_nt: TGTGCCAGCGTCGGGACAAAGATCTACGAGCAGTACTTC; cdr3_aa: CASVGTKIYEQYF
v_call: TRBV20-1; cdr3_length: 12; j_call: TRBJ1-1; clone_size: many; d_call: .; cdr3_nt: TGCAGTGCTAGATGGGAGAACACTGAAGCTTTCTTT; cdr3_aa: CSARWENTEAFF
v_call: TRBV20-1; cdr3_length: 14; j_call: TRBJ1-5; clone_size: medium-sized; d_call: .; cdr3_nt: TGCAGTGCTTGGACAGCAGATAGCAATCAGCCCCAGCATTTT; cdr3_aa: CSAWTADSNQPQHF
v_call: TRBV7-8; cdr3_length: 17; j_call: TRBJ1-1; clone_size: many; d_call: .; cdr3_nt: TGTGCCAGCAGCTTAATTGGCAGGGGTCGAAGGAACACTGAAGCTTTCTTT; cdr3_aa: CASSLIGRGRRNTEAFF
v_call: TRBV29-1; cdr3_length: 16; j_call: TRBJ2-3; clone_size: many; d_call: .; cdr3_nt: TGCAGCGTTGAAGATCAGACCCCCTGGAGGCCGGATACGCAGTATTTT; cdr3_aa: CSVEDQTPWRPDTQYF
v_call: TRBV10-3; cdr3_length: 15; j_call: TRBJ2-5; clone_size: many; d_call: TRBD2; cdr3_nt: TGTGCCATCAGTGAGTCCGCTAGCGGGCAAGAGACCCAGTACTTC; cdr3_aa: CAISESASGQETQYF
v_call: TRBV29-1; cdr3_length: 13; j_call: TRBJ2-3; clone_size: few; d_call: .; cdr3_nt: TGCAGCGTTGACAGGGGGGACGCAGATACGCAGTATTTT; cdr3_aa: CSVDRGDADTQYF
v_call: TRBV28; cdr3_length: 17; j_call: TRBJ2-6; clone_size: many; d_call: .; cdr3_nt: TGTGCCAGCAGTCGTCGGAGGGGTGGGTCTGGGGCCAACGTCCTGACTTTC; cdr3_aa: CASSRRRGGSGANVLTF
v_call: TRBV28; cdr3_length: 16; j_call: TRBJ1-5; clone_size: many; d_call: TRBD1; cdr3_nt: TGTGCCAGCAGTTTGGGACAGGGGGGTAGCAATCAGCCCCAGCATTTT; cdr3_aa: CASSLGQGGSNQPQHF